These 18 T cell receptor beta chains share one sample of origin, sequenced in a study of blood T cell repertoires in COVID-19. The data were produced by immunoSEQ multiplex PCR, yet TCRdb's version contains in-frame clones alone and is incomplete. The table has roughly 180,000 clones, 87% seen once. The sample was PBMCs or T cells enriched from blood (not recorded which). The receptor source for this set is a woman in her thirties who had recovered from COVID-19.

The chain has TRBV24-1 and TRBJ2-1, with 9 bases matching TRBD2. This CDR3 contains 14 residues. Germline CDR1 and CDR2: KGHDR and SFDVKD. V was clipped by 5 bases and J by 9 bases; unmatched bases: 7. The CDR3 protein is CATSGLAVGGEQFF. DNA of the CDR3: TGTGCCACCAGTGGACTAGCGGTGGGGGGTGAGCAGTTCTTC.

The genes are TRBV28 and TRBJ2-1, with TRBD2 matching over 7 bases. In germline, CDR1 is MDHEN, CDR2 SYDVKM. The V and J ends lost 2 bases and 7 bases, in that order; junction bases with no gene match: 2. The CDR3 contains 13 residues. CDR3 sequence reads: CASSLGGGNEQFF. CDR3 nucleotide sequence: TGTGCCAGCAGTTTAGGCGGGGGAAATGAGCAGTTCTTC.

This chain links TRBV30 with TRBJ1-4; the D gene is possibly TRBD1 (5 bases). V gave up 8 bases and J gave up 0 bases, with 16 bases separating them. From germline, CDR1 is GTSNPN and CDR2 SVGIG (reference sequence). The CDR3 length is 15 residues. The CDR3 here is CATSGTSTTNEKLFF. Written as DNA, the CDR3 is TGTGCCACCTCAGGGACTTCTACAACTAATGAAAAACTGTTTTTT.

V is TRBV24-1 and J is TRBJ1-6; tentatively, D is TRBD1 (5 bases). The V and J ends lost 4 bases and 8 bases respectively, with 8 bases between them. The CDR3 consists of 13 residues. CDR1 KGHDR and CDR2 SFDVKD come from the germline V gene. The CDR3 DNA reads as TGTGCCACCAGTGAAGCGACAGATTCACCCCTCCACTTT. It is translated as CATSEATDSPLHF.

This chain joins TRBV6-5 and TRBJ2-7; TRBD1 might be the D (5 bases). Trimming shortened V by 6 bases and J by 3 bases, and 12 bases separated the two germline ends. This CDR3 is built from 13 residues. CDR1 and CDR2 from the germline V gene are MNHEY and SVGAGI. CDR3 residues: CASSQGTFYEQYF. The CDR3 bases are TGTGCCAGCAGCCAGGGAACTTTCTACGAGCAGTACTTC.

V is TRBV11-1 and J is TRBJ1-1; 7 nucleotides align to TRBD1. CDR1 SGHAT and CDR2 FQDESV come from the germline V gene (reference sequence). The junction had 10 bases not matched to a gene; V was cut back by 5 bases and J by 1 base. The CDR3 is 16 amino acids. The DNA for the CDR3 is TGTGCCAGCAGCGGGGGACAGTCCTTTTGGAACACTGAAGCTTTCTTT. Its translation: CASSGGQSFWNTEAFF.

CDR3 residues: CAISDPPGNSGNTIYF. CDR3 sequence (DNA): TGTGCCATCAGTGATCCTCCAGGCAACTCTGGAAACACCATATATTTT. The rearrangement links TRBV10-3 to TRBJ1-3; D gene unclear. This CDR3 is built from 16 residues. The germline V gene encodes CDR1 ENHRY and CDR2 SYGVKD. V lost 3 bases and J lost 0, with 12 bases in between.

The chain is built from TRBV28 and TRBJ1-5; D gene unclear. CDR1 MDHEN and CDR2 SYDVKM come from the germline V gene. V was cut by 7 bases and J by 7 bases, with 14 bases left in between. The CDR3 sequence is 13 residues long. CDR3 nucleotides: TGTGCCAGCATTGAGTCTCCGCGGCAGCCCCAGCATTTT. Translating it yields CASIESPRQPQHF.

In its sample, this clone was seen once. J is TRBJ2-1 and V is TRBV9; 13 bases line up with TRBD2. CDR3 size: 18 residues. Germline CDR1 reads SGDLS; CDR2 reads YYNGEE. The J segment lost 4 bases and the V segment lost 4 bases, leaving 11 bases of the junction unmatched. CDR3 DNA sequence: TGTGCCAGCAGCCGGACTGGACTAGCGGGAGATCTATACAATGAGCAGTTCTTC. It encodes CASSRTGLAGDLYNEQFF.

This clone was seen once. The V gene is TRBV27, the J gene TRBJ1-6, with D unresolved. V was pared by 5 bases and J by 0 bases, with 11 bases between. The CDR3 runs 16 residues. Germline CDR1 is MNHEY and CDR2 is SMNVEV (reference sequence). The CDR3 region has the DNA TGTGCCAGCAGTCCTCTATTTAGCTCCTATAATTCACCCCTCCACTTT. It codes for CASSPLFSSYNSPLHF.

J is TRBJ1-3 and V is TRBV5-8; D unresolved. Germline CDR1 is SGHTS and CDR2 is YDEGEE. This CDR3 comprises 12 residues. The V end lost 7 bases, the J end lost 4 bases, and 9 bases lay between the germline ends. The CDR3 DNA reads as TGTGCCAGCGGGCCTCCCGGAAACACCATATATTTT. Its protein is CASGPPGNTIYF.

This chain connects TRBV6-2 or TRBV6-3 to TRBJ1-2; 10 positions agree with TRBD1. CDR3 size: 15 residues. The V gene's germline CDR1 is MNHEY and CDR2 SVGEGT. V was clipped by 8 bases and J by 3 bases; unmatched bases: 9. The CDR3 region is CASRQRDRGYYGYTF. CDR3 nucleotide sequence: TGTGCCAGCCGCCAACGGGACAGGGGTTACTATGGCTACACCTTC.

The chain uses TRBV19 and TRBJ2-5; 9 positions agree with TRBD2. The CDR3 runs 13 residues. Germline values: CDR1 LNHDA, CDR2 SQIVND (reference sequence). The J segment lost 8 bases and the V segment lost 5 bases, leaving 6 bases of the junction unmatched. The CDR3 loop is CASSLASGATQYF. CDR3 DNA: TGTGCCAGTAGTTTGGCTAGCGGGGCCACCCAGTACTTC.

The chain has TRBV6-6 and TRBJ1-2; maybe TRBD1 (5 bases). V lost 3 bases and J 4 bases, leaving 12 bases between the germline ends. Germline V gives CDR1 MNHNY, CDR2 SVGAGI (reference sequence). The CDR3 is 14 amino acids. CDR3 sequence reads: CASSYARDSYGYTF. Written as DNA, the CDR3 is TGTGCCAGCAGTTATGCCCGAGACAGCTATGGCTACACCTTC.

This clone was seen a few times. The CDR3: CASSSQPARLTGGGDGYTF. The CDR3 bases are TGTGCCAGCAGCTCCCAACCAGCGAGGCTCACAGGGGGAGGAGATGGCTACACCTTC. The gene calls are TRBV7-3 and TRBJ1-2, with TRBD1 matching over 8 bases. The CDR3 sequence is 19 residues long. Germline trimming cut 4 bases from V and 6 bases from J; bases unmatched to any gene: 22. Germline CDR1 reads SGHTA; CDR2 reads FQGTGA.

The rearrangement joins TRBV19 to TRBJ1-1; D is unclear. The CDR3 runs 14 residues. CDR1 LNHDA and CDR2 SQIVND come from the germline V gene (reference sequence). V was trimmed by 2 bases and J by 5 bases, leaving 12 bases between them. CDR3 residues: CASSIYRLLTEAFF. CDR3 DNA sequence: TGTGCCAGTAGTATATACCGACTGTTAACTGAAGCTTTCTTT.

Here the CDR3 DNA reads TGTGCCAGCAGCTTCCAGGGGGTTCAACAGCCCCAGCATTTT. Amino acids: CASSFQGVQQPQHF. The V gene is TRBV7-8, the J gene TRBJ1-5, with 7 bases matching TRBD1. Trimming cost V 3 bases and J 7 bases; bases outside gene matches: 6. Germline values: CDR1 SGHVS, CDR2 FQNEAQ. The CDR3 consists of 14 residues.

This chain uses TRBV2 with TRBJ2-2; D is ambiguous. The CDR3 is made up of 14 amino acids. V gave up 5 bases and J gave up 0 bases, with 7 bases separating them. From germline, CDR1 is SNHLY and CDR2 FYNNEI. The CDR3 is CASSQATNTGELFF. The CDR3 DNA follows: TGTGCCAGCAGTCAGGCCACGAACACCGGGGAGCTGTTTTTT. Full variable domain (missing parts from reference TRBV2 and TRBJ2-2): EPEVTQTPSHQVTQMGQEVILRCVPISNHLYFYWYRQILGQKVEFLVSFYNNEISEKSEIFDDQFSVERPDGSNFTLKIRSTKLEDSAMYFCASSQATNTGELFFGEGSRLTVL.